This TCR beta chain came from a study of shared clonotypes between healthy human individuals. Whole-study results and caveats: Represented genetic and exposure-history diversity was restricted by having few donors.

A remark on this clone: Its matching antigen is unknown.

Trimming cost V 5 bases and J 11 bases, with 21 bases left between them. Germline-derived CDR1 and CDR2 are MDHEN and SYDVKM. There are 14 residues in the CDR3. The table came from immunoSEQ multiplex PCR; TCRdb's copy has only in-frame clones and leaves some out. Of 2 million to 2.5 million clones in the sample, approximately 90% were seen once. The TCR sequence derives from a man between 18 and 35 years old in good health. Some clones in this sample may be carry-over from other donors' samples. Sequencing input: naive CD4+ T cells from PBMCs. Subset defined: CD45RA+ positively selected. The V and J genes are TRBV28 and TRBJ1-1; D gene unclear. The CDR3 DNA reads TGTGCCAGCAGTAATGGCAGGAACCGCGGCGGGGCTTTCTTT. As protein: CASSNGRNRGGAFF.